The sample holds a few counts of the clone carrying this T cell receptor beta chain. Its antigen is currently unknown. The V end lost 2 bases, the J end lost 0 bases, and 11 bases lay between the germline ends. Germline CDR1 is MGHDK and CDR2 is SYGVNS. The length of the CDR3 is 15 residues. This record comes from a study of blood T cells in healthy people across ages. Study observations and caveats: Older individuals had lower TCR beta diversity per million T cells (the decline was roughly linear).

Sample-barcoded 5' priming and a J-beta primer mix drove a second PCR of roughly 6 to 12 cycles. TCRdb passed the 5' RACE reads through MiXCR, listing each CDR3 protein once. The data hold hundreds of thousands of distinct CDR3 sequences, with approximately 59% observed a single time. The sample consisted of blood. The rearrangement uses TRBV25-1 and TRBJ2-7; tentatively, D is TRBD1 (5 bases). The clonotype comes from a man aged 55 to 70 in good health. Here the CDR3 reads CASSEPGSSSYEQYF. The CDR3 nucleotides read TGTGCCAGCAGTGAACCAGGGTCATCCTCCTACGAGCAGTACTTC.